A selection of T cell receptor beta chains follows, all from one sample in a study of shared clonotypes between healthy human individuals. Here immunoSEQ multiplex PCR was the method, and the copy in TCRdb shows in-frame clones only, minus some. The sample gives over 2 million clones, roughly 96% of which show up once; 0.1% to 0.15% is in the top ten. The specimen sequenced was naive CD4+ T cells sorted from blood. These receptors all come from a man younger than 35 in good health. Each CDR3 is given with its conserved first and last residue. The D gene is left open where the match is weak. The listing skips clone size in some rows; elsewhere it reads once, few, many or a size class.

D	size	J	V	CDR3	DNA
.	.	TRBJ1-6	TRBV27	CASSFGGNSPLHF	TGTGCCAGCAGTTTTGGGGGAAATTCACCCCTCCACTTT
.	.	TRBJ2-6	TRBV4-2	CASSPPGDRANVLTF	TGTGCCAGCAGCCCCCCGGGAGACCGGGCCAACGTCCTGACTTTC
.	.	TRBJ1-3	TRBV19	CASSSSSGNTIYF	TGTGCCAGTAGCTCGAGCTCTGGAAACACCATATATTTT
.	.	TRBJ1-1	TRBV6-1	CASSVNPGNEAFF	TGTGCCAGCAGTGTTAACCCAGGTAATGAAGCTTTCTTT
.	.	TRBJ2-5	TRBV6-5	CASSYGIKETQYF	TGTGCCAGCAGTTACGGCATAAAAGAGACCCAGTACTTC
TRBD2	.	TRBJ2-7	TRBV7-9	CASSSWTSGSYEQYF	TGTGCCAGCAGCTCGTGGACTAGCGGGAGCTACGAGCAGTACTTC
.	.	TRBJ1-2	TRBV5-1	CASSYGSNYGYTF	TGCGCCAGCAGCTATGGCAGTAACTATGGCTACACCTTC
.	.	TRBJ1-6	TRBV5-1	CASSFRTVNSPLHF	TGCGCCAGCAGCTTCCGGACCGTAAATTCACCCCTCCACTTT
TRBD1	.	TRBJ1-5	TRBV11-2	CAGRQGRHSNQPQHF	TGTGCCGGGCGACAGGGCCGCCATAGCAATCAGCCCCAGCATTTT
TRBD2	.	TRBJ2-3	TRBV5-4	CASSLGGGGRDTQYF	TGTGCCAGCAGCTTGGGCGGCGGGGGGAGAGATACGCAGTATTTT
TRBD1	.	TRBJ1-2	TRBV27	CASSLKGGPLDYTF	TGTGCCAGCAGTTTAAAAGGGGGCCCTTTGGACTACACCTTC
.	.	TRBJ1-1	TRBV5-4	CASSLTTANTEAFF	TGTGCCAGCAGCTTGACCACGGCAAACACTGAAGCTTTCTTT
.	.	TRBJ2-2	TRBV27	CASSPSRAQPGTGELFF	TGTGCCAGCAGTCCCTCCCGGGCCCAGCCTGGGACCGGGGAGCTGTTTTTT
TRBD1	.	TRBJ2-7	TRBV7-9	CASSRLKDRSTYEQYF	TGTGCCAGCAGTCGTCTCAAGGACAGGTCGACCTACGAGCAGTACTTC
.	.	TRBJ1-3	TRBV19	CASSPVGDSGNTIYF	TGTGCCAGTAGCCCCGTGGGGGACTCTGGAAACACCATATATTTT
.	.	TRBJ1-6	TRBV25-1	CASSEYRDGPLHF	TGTGCCAGCAGTGAATATCGGGACGGACCCCTCCACTTT
.	.	TRBJ2-3	TRBV13	CASSLVGSTDTQYF	TGTGCCAGCAGCTTAGTCGGGAGCACAGATACGCAGTATTTT
.	few	TRBJ2-5	TRBV28	CASSPAGVDVGQYF	TGTGCCAGCAGTCCCGCTGGAGTGGATGTAGGCCAGTACTTC
.	.	TRBJ1-4	TRBV5-4	CASSRERADDEKLFF	TGTGCCAGCAGCCGTGAGAGGGCGGATGATGAAAAACTGTTTTTT
.	.	TRBJ2-4	TRBV7-2	CASSLDTAAAKNIQYF	TGTGCCAGCAGCTTAGATACAGCCGCGGCCAAAAACATTCAGTACTTC